The sequence of this T cell receptor (beta chain) was determined in a study of blood T cell repertoires in COVID-19. Study information: Spain, Italy and the United States supplied samples that represented acute and convalescent COVID-19. T cells, B-cell-depleted T cells, or PBMCs supplied cDNA or gDNA.

Per the germline V gene, CDR1 is MNHEY and CDR2 is SVGAGI. V lost 2 bases and J 13 bases, leaving 21 bases between the germline ends. The CDR3 covers 16 residues. Authors' processing steps: The assay estimated nucleated cells by amplifying reference gene primers. The assay was immunoSEQ multiplex PCR, and TCRdb's table has in-frame clones only and misses some. D and trimming come from the DNA, and the V and J calls and clone size come from that table. This sample has roughly 220,000 clones, with about 91% found just once. The study assigned cohorts using participant-reported clinical history. The TCR was taken from a woman between 50 and 59 years old with acute COVID-19. V usage is TRBV6-5 and J usage is TRBJ1-6; D perhaps matches TRBD1 (5 bases). Source material: PBMCs or T cells enriched from blood (not recorded which). For the CDR3, the DNA is TGTGCCAGCAGTTACAGCCCCCCGGACACTCCAGATCCCCTCCACTTT. It specifies CASSYSPPDTPDPLHF.